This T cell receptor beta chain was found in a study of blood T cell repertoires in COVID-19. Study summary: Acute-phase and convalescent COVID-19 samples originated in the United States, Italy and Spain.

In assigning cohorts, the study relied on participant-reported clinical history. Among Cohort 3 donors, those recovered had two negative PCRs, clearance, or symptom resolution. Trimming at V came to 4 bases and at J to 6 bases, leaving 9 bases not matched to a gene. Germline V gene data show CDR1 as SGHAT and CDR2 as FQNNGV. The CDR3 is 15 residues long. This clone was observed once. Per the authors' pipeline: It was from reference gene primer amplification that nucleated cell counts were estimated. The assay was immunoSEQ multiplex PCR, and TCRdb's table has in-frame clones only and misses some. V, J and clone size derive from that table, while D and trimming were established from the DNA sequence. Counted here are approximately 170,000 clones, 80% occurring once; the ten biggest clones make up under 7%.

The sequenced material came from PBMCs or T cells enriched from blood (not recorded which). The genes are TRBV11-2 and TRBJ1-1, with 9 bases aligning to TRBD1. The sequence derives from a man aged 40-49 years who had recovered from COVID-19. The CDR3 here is CASSSGTGWEPEAFF. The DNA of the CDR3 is TGTGCCAGCAGCTCCGGGACAGGGTGGGAACCTGAAGCTTTCTTT.